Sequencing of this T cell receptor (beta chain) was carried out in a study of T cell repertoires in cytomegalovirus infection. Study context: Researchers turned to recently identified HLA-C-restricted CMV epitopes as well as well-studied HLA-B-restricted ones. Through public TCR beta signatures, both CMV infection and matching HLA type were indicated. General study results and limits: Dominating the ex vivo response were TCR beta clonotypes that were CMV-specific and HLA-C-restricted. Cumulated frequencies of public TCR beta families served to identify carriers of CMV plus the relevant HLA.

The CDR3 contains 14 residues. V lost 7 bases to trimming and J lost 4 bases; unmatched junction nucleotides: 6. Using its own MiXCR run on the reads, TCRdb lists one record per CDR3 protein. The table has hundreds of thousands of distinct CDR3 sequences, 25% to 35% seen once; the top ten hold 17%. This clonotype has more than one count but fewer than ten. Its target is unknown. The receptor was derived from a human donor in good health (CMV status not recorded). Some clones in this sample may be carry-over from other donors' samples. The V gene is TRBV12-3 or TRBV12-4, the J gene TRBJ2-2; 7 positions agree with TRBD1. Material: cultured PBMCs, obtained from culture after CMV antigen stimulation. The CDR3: CASTPWDSTGELFF. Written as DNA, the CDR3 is TGTGCCAGCACTCCCTGGGACAGCACCGGGGAGCTGTTTTTT.